This T cell receptor beta chain appears in the sequencing data of a study of technical replicates of blood from a few donors. Per the germline V gene, CDR1 is LNHDA and CDR2 is SQIVND (reference sequence). Trimming removed 0 bases from V and 1 base from J, with 13 bases in between. The CDR3 has 16 amino acids. The table lists this clone with a count of one. Method: immunoSEQ multiplex PCR; TCRdb's copy keeps in-frame clones and lacks some. The table lists about 62,000 clones, around 87% of them singletons, with roughly 4.8% in the top ten. This TCR came from a human donor in good health. Some clones in this sample may be carry-over from other donors' samples. The sequencing sample was made of PBMCs. The V and J genes are TRBV19 and TRBJ2-7; D remains ambiguous. CDR3 loop: CASSIDETTPSYEQYF. In DNA form, the CDR3 reads TGTGCCAGTAGTATAGACGAGACAACCCCATCCTACGAGCAGTACTTC.